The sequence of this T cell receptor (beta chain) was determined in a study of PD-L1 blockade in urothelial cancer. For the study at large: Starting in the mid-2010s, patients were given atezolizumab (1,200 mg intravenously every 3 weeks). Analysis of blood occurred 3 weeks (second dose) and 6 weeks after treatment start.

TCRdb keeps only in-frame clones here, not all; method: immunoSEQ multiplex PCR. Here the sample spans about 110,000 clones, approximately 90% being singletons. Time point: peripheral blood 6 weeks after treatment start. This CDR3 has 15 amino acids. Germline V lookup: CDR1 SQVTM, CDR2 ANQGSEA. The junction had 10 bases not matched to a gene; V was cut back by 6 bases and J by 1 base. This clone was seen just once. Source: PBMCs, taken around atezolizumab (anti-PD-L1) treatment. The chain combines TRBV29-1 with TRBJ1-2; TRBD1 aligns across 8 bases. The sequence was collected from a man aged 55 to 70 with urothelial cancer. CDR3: CSVTAPDRDNYGYTF. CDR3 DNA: TGCAGCGTGACTGCTCCGGACAGGGATAACTATGGCTACACCTTC.